The sequence of this TCR beta chain was determined in a study of Ad26.COV2.S vaccination and SARS-CoV-2 variants (TCRdb year 2021). Some background on the complete study: Donors in the vaccine arm were drawn from COV1001, a phase I-IIa trial of Ad26.COV2.S in healthy adults that was multicentre, randomized, double-blind and placebo-controlled. Ad26.COV2.S was administered intramuscularly at 5 x 10^10 or 1 x 10^11 viral particles, either as a single shot or as two shots given 56 days apart. Investigators did not know the trial group allocation while performing experiments and assessing outcomes. The TCR-sequenced set comprised approximately 32 samples: approximately 19 Ad26.COV2.S vaccine recipients, 5 placebo recipients and 8 SARS-CoV-2 convalescent individuals. Participants in the trial were split at random into five groups of five each, receiving low-dose or high-dose Ad26.COV2.S once or twice, or else placebo on both occasions. TCRbeta repertoire sequencing was used to assess the specificity and breadth of SARS-CoV-2-reactive T cell receptors after Ad26.COV2.S vaccination.

Beyond this particular receptor, the publication reports: Vaccine and placebo recipients had similar non-spike TCR breadth, a finding consistent with the vaccine containing only spike. The authors noted that total T cell responses may have been underestimated by the TCR breadth and depth analyses. Substantial breadth of spike-specific CD8+ and CD4+ T cell responses was reported after vaccination. Compared with placebo recipients, Ad26.COV2.S recipients showed higher spike-specific TCR breadth (P = 0.0014). The study lacked the statistical power to compare responses across vaccine doses or regimens.

On this clone itself: Its antigen specificity is not known. Nothing much larger sits one base from this clone, and base qualities are not available.

Read against the paper, the sample's treatment or condition label means: about 20 received Ad26.COV2.S at low or high dose, single or two shots; roughly five received placebo; per-sample allocation not given. For vaccine and placebo recipients, the sequenced repertoires came from samples collected on day 63 after the first injection. In Cohort 1b, fewer than 30 adults aged 18-55 years were enrolled at a single site in Boston, USA, between 29 July and 7 August 2020. As a vaccine, Ad26.COV2.S was a replication-incompetent adenovirus type 26 vector that expressed a prefusion-stabilized SARS-CoV-2 spike protein derived from the original Wuhan strain. From the cysteine through the phenylalanine, the CDR3 covers 13 amino acids. Of the read, only the CDR3 DNA is kept; its 39 bases are in frame from base 1. Cut back by 3 bases and 6 bases, the V and J ends lie 9 bases apart. The immunoSEQ Assay was the method used to sequence TCRbeta CDR3 regions. After extraction, genomic DNA underwent amplification by bias-controlled multiplex PCR, followed by high-throughput sequencing. The original pipeline was this. To quantify the absolute abundance of every unique TCRbeta CDR3 region, sequences were collapsed and filtered. T cell fraction was estimated by normalization of TCRbeta template counts to usable DNA, with usable DNA being measured through amplification of reference genes present in all nucleated cells. Repertoire TCRs were annotated as SARS-CoV-2-specific when V gene, CDR3 amino acid sequence and J gene were exactly matched to a known reactive TCR set. The reference SARS-CoV-2 TCR set was obtained from MIRA and was filtered for enrichment in COVID-19-positive ImmuneCODE repertoires, whereby public or cross-reactive TCRs were removed. Using the MIRA antigens, annotated TCRs were further analysed by specific ORF or by position within an ORF. Depth was the summed frequency of annotated unique rearrangements, while breadth was defined as annotated unique rearrangements over total unique productive rearrangements. Group comparisons of TCR breadth used two-sided Wilcoxon rank-sum tests. TCRdb took over this immuneACCESS table, retaining in-frame rearrangements with V and J assigned. Such tables are incomplete; in checked studies, under half of the missing clones stem from an unresolved V gene, and the remainder is unexplained. The V and J calls and clone size were taken over from that table, and D and trimming were inferred from the DNA. Counted in this sample were around 340,000 clones; around 89% of them appeared once. The biggest ten clones account for 5.5% to 7% of the sample.

This chain joins TRBV12-3 or TRBV12-4 to TRBJ2-1, with the D gene not confidently named. Sequenced here: peripheral blood, sampled in a trial of Ad26.COV2.S vaccine versus placebo. This TCR derives from a person between 18 and 65 years old who received the Ad26.COV2.S COVID-19 vaccine or a placebo. The CDR3 reads CASSFRPGNEQFF. The nucleotides read TGTGCCAGCAGTTTCCGTCCCGGCAATGAGCAGTTCTTC.